Only a few counts were recorded for the clone carrying this T cell receptor (beta chain). No antigen is known for it. The length of the CDR3 is 12 residues. V shed 7 bases and J shed 3 bases, with 10 bases lying between them. In germline, CDR1 is SGHDT, CDR2 YYEEEE. The data derive from a study of regulatory T cells in long-lasting Graves disease. Across the whole study: The antithyroid drugs taken by newly diagnosed Graves' patients had been used for under 3 months.

To make TCR beta libraries, researchers used iRepertoire HTBI primers and Arm-PCR of CDR3 regions. Study processing details: Spanning all samples, the identified segments comprised some 60 TRBV and fewer than 15 TRBJ. Each CDR3 protein gets one entry after TCRdb re-called the multiplex PCR reads with MiXCR. For this entry, the V and J calls and clone size follow TCRdb and not the study's own pipeline. The sample has over 200,000 distinct CDR3 sequences; about 18% are singletons. Overall study results and limits: Repertoires from persistent disease leaned toward TRBV28, TRBJ1-2 and TRBJ2-5. Study was limited to peripheral blood, excluding thyroid tissue.

Regarding time point: newly diagnosed GD, antithyroid drugs for less than 3 months. The TCR library was made from RNA that had been extracted from PBMCs in TRIzol. The sequences come from peripheral blood mononuclear cells (PBMCs), collected at new diagnosis, from a patient treated with antithyroid drugs. The receptor's source is a female donor with Graves disease. This chain joins TRBV5-6 and TRBJ1-1; the D is unclear. CDR3 sequence reads: CASLAPYTEAFF. The CDR3 bases are TGTGCCAGCTTAGCGCCATACACTGAAGCTTTCTTT.